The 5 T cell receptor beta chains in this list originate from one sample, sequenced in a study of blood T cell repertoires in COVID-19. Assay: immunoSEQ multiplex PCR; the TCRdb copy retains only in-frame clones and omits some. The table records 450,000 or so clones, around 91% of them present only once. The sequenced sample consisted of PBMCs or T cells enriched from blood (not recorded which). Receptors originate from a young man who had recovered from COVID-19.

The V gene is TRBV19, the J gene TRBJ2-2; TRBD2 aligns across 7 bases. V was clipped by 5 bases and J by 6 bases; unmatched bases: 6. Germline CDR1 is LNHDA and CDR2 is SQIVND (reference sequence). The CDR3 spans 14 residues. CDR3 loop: CASSSRAGPGELFF. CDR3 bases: TGTGCCAGTAGTTCGCGAGCGGGGCCCGGGGAGCTGTTTTTT.

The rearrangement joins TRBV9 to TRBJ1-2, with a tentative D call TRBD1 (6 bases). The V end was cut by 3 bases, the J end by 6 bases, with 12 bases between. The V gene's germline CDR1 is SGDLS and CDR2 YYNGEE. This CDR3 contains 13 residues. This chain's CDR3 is CASSGQGLDGYTF. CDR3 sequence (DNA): TGTGCCAGCAGCGGTCAGGGGCTCGATGGCTACACCTTC.

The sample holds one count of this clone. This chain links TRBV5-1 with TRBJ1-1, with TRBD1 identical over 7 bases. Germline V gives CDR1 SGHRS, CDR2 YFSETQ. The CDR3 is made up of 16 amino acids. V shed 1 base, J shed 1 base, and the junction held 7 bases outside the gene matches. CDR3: CASSLKGAVTNTEAFF. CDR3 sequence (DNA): TGCGCCAGCAGCTTGAAGGGGGCTGTTACGAACACTGAAGCTTTCTTT. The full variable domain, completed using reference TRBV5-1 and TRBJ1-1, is KAGVTQTPRYLIKTRGQQVTLSCSPISGHRSVSWYQQTPGQGLQFLFEYFSETQRNKGNFPGRFSGRQFSNSRSEMNVSTLELGDSALYLCASSLKGAVTNTEAFFGQGTRLTVV.

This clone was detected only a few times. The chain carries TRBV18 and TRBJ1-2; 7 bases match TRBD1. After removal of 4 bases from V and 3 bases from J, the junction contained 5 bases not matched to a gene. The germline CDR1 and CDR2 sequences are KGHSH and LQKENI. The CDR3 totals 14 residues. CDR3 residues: CASSQGALDYGYTF. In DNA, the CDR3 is TGTGCCAGCTCACAGGGGGCGCTTGACTATGGCTACACCTTC.

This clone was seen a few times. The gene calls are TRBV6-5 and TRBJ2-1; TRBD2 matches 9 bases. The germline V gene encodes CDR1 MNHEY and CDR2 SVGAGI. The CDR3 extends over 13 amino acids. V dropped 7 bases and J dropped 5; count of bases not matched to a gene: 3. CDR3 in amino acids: CASKTSGNNEQFF. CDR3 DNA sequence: TGTGCCAGCAAGACTAGCGGAAACAATGAGCAGTTCTTC.